One and the same sample provided the 21 T cell receptor beta chains below, sequenced in a study of radiotherapy plus CTLA-4 blockade in lung cancer. Here immunoSEQ multiplex PCR was the method, and the copy in TCRdb shows in-frame clones only, minus some. The sample lists 35,000 to 45,000 clones; about two thirds were seen once. The sample consisted of peripheral blood, taken from a patient treated with radiotherapy plus ipilimumab. The receptors derive from a human donor with non-small cell lung cancer who had stable disease on radiotherapy plus ipilimumab.

This chain uses TRBV19 with TRBJ1-6; D uncertain. Trimming removed 10 bases from V and 2 bases from J, with 15 bases in between. The germline V gene has CDR1 LNHDA and CDR2 SQIVND (reference sequence). The CDR3 is 15 residues long. The chain's CDR3 is CATVGSRAYNSPLHF. CDR3 bases: TGTGCCACCGTAGGGAGTCGGGCCTATAATTCACCCCTCCACTTT.

CDR3 sequence (DNA): TGCAGCGTTGAACCGGGACAGGGTCCAGAGGGCTACACCTTC. Its translation: CSVEPGQGPEGYTF. The genes are TRBV29-1 and TRBJ1-2, with 9 bases lining up with TRBD1. V shed 2 bases, J shed 8 bases, and the junction held 9 bases outside the gene matches. Germline CDR1 is SQVTM and CDR2 is ANQGSEA. There are 14 residues in the CDR3.

The chain is built from TRBV27 and TRBJ2-3; the match to TRBD1 covers 10 bases. Per the germline V gene, CDR1 is MNHEY and CDR2 is SMNVEV (reference sequence). This CDR3 comprises 16 residues. V lost 1 base to trimming and J lost 4 bases; unmatched junction nucleotides: 5. The CDR3 loop reads CASSLLGTGVADTQYF. The CDR3 DNA reads as TGTGCCAGCAGTTTATTGGGGACAGGGGTTGCAGATACGCAGTATTTT.

This chain links TRBV27 with TRBJ2-1; D gene ambiguous. Trimming took off 6 bases at V and 2 bases at J, with 5 bases between the two ends. The CDR3 length is 12 residues. Per the germline V gene, CDR1 is MNHEY and CDR2 is SMNVEV (reference sequence). The CDR3 DNA follows: TGTGCCAGCAGCCCCGCCTACAATGAGCAGTTCTTC. Translated, it gives CASSPAYNEQFF.

V gene TRBV19 combines with J gene TRBJ1-2, with unresolved D. CDR3 length: 12 residues. V gave up 5 bases and J gave up 4 bases, with 8 bases separating them. Per the germline V gene, CDR1 is LNHDA and CDR2 is SQIVND (reference sequence). The CDR3 DNA reads as TGTGCCAGTAGTCAGACAAGCTATGGCTACACCTTC. Protein sequence: CASSQTSYGYTF. Full variable domain (remainder filled in from reference TRBV19 and TRBJ1-2): DGGITQSPKYLFRKEGQNVTLSCEQNLNHDAMYWYRQDPGQGLRLIYYSQIVNDFQKGDIAEGYSVSREKKESFPLTVTSAQKNPTAFYLCASSQTSYGYTFGSGTRLTVV.

There are a few counts of this clone. This chain connects TRBV6-1 to TRBJ2-1, with D possibly TRBD1 on 6 matching bases. The CDR3 runs to 15 residues. Trimming shortened V by 4 bases and J by 6 bases, and 16 bases separated the two germline ends. The germline CDR1 and CDR2 sequences are MNHNS and SASEGT. The CDR3 loop reads CASSARDQGPNEQFF. The CDR3 DNA follows: TGTGCCAGCAGTGCTCGGGACCAGGGGCCCAATGAGCAGTTCTTC.

The rearrangement links TRBV18 to TRBJ2-3, with D possibly TRBD1 on 6 matching bases. V was shortened by 2 bases and J by 0 bases, with 9 bases between the two germline ends. The CDR3 contains 15 residues. Per the germline V gene, CDR1 is KGHSH and CDR2 is LQKENI. The CDR3, as DNA: TGTGCCAGCTCACCAAGGCAGGGGAGCACAGATACGCAGTATTTT. Protein: CASSPRQGSTDTQYF.

J is TRBJ2-7 and V is TRBV25-1, with 8 bases identical to TRBD2. Germline V lookup: CDR1 MGHDK, CDR2 SYGVNS. With 1 base clipped from V and 6 bases from J, the junction kept 5 bases outside the gene matches. CDR3 length: 14 residues. The chain's CDR3 is CASSESGGDLEQYF. CDR3 nucleotide sequence: TGTGCCAGCAGTGAATCGGGGGGGGATCTCGAGCAGTACTTC.

The chain uses TRBV7-9 and TRBJ1-3, with D tentatively TRBD1 (6 bases). This CDR3 spans 19 amino acids. The ends were cut back, 0 bases at V and 4 bases at J, with 22 bases in the middle. Germline V gives CDR1 SEHNR, CDR2 FQNEAQ (reference sequence). CDR3 residues: CASSLAVNIRTAPGNTIYF. In DNA form, the CDR3 reads TGTGCCAGCAGCTTAGCGGTGAATATTCGGACAGCGCCGGGAAACACCATATATTTT.

The J gene is TRBJ2-3, the V gene TRBV9; possible D gene TRBD2, 6 bases. Per the germline V gene, CDR1 is SGDLS and CDR2 is YYNGEE. This CDR3 has 14 amino acids. V was pared by 7 bases and J by 1 base, with 13 bases between. This CDR3 is CASERAAGTDTQYF. The CDR3 nucleotides read TGTGCCAGCGAGCGGGCAGCTGGCACAGATACGCAGTATTTT. Full variable domain (outside the CDR3, taken from reference TRBV9 and TRBJ2-3): DSGVTQTPKHLITATGQRVTLRCSPRSGDLSVYWYQQSLDQGLQFLIQYYNGEERAKGNILERFSAQQFPDLHSELNLSSLELGDSALYFCASERAAGTDTQYFGPGTRLTVL.

The chain recombines TRBV10-1 with TRBJ2-3; D remains ambiguous. The germline CDR1 and CDR2 sequences are WNHNN and SYGVQD (reference sequence). The CDR3 consists of 14 residues. Trimming removed 2 bases at V and 4 bases at J, with 10 bases between. In DNA form, the CDR3 reads TGCGCCAGCAGTGAGAGAAACCCGGCAGATACGCAGTATTTT. It translates to CASSERNPADTQYF.

The chain has TRBV30 and TRBJ2-7, with 8 bases aligning to TRBD1. CDR1 is GTSNPN and CDR2 is SVGIG in the germline V gene (reference sequence). This CDR3 is 14 amino acids long. After removal of 0 bases from V and 3 bases from J, the junction contained 4 bases not matched to a gene. CDR3 coding DNA: TGTGCCTGGAGTGTCCCAGGGGGCCTCTACGAGCAGTACTTC. Amino acid sequence: CAWSVPGGLYEQYF.

The V gene is TRBV6-1, the J gene TRBJ1-3, with D possibly being TRBD1 (5 bases). The germline gives CDR1 MNHNS, CDR2 SASEGT. V lost 3 bases and J lost 0, with 15 bases in between. The length of the CDR3 is 17 residues. CDR3 region: CASSDRASFGSGNTIYF. CDR3 sequence (DNA): TGTGCCAGCAGTGACAGGGCCTCTTTTGGCTCTGGAAACACCATATATTTT.

The chain combines TRBV7-2 with TRBJ2-7; 9 nucleotides agree with TRBD2. The CDR3 loop spans 15 amino acids. J lost 2 bases, V lost 3 bases, and 5 bases had no gene match. The germline V gene encodes CDR1 SGHTA and CDR2 FQGNSA. In nucleotides, the CDR3 is TGTGCCAGCAGCTTTCTAAGCGGGGGGACCTACGAGCAGTACTTC. This encodes CASSFLSGGTYEQYF.

This clone was seen a single time. The CDR3 is CSVRPGTGGRGTDTQYF. CDR3 nucleotides: TGCAGCGTTCGTCCCGGGACAGGGGGGAGAGGTACAGATACGCAGTATTTT. The chain uses TRBV29-1 and TRBJ2-3, with 11 bases lining up with TRBD1. This CDR3 contains 17 residues. V gave up 5 bases and J gave up 3 bases; unmatched junction bases: 13. Germline CDR1 is SQVTM and CDR2 is ANQGSEA.

The V and J genes are TRBV30 and TRBJ1-5, with unresolved D. This CDR3 is 13 amino acids long. Germline-derived CDR1 and CDR2 are GTSNPN and SVGIG (reference sequence). V gave up 2 bases and J gave up 6 bases, with 11 bases separating them. The CDR3 region has the DNA TGTGCCTGGAGTCACCGGGATTCTCAGCCCCAGCATTTT. This encodes CAWSHRDSQPQHF.

This chain connects TRBV6-1 to TRBJ1-2, with TRBD1 matching 7 bases. Losses at the gene ends were 7 bases for V and 2 bases for J; bases not matched to a gene: 7. The CDR3 contains 14 residues. CDR1 and CDR2 (germline): MNHNS, SASEGT. CDR3 bases: TGTGCCAGCACCACTCTGGACAGGAACTATGGCTACACCTTC. Its translation: CASTTLDRNYGYTF.

In this sample, this clone turned up once. The rearrangement joins TRBV18 to TRBJ1-5; D is possibly TRBD1 (5 bases). The V end lost 2 bases, the J end lost 10 bases, and 12 bases lay between the germline ends. The CDR3 consists of 13 residues. Per the germline V gene, CDR1 is KGHSH and CDR2 is LQKENI. This CDR3 reads CASSPGAAGPQHF. The CDR3 coding sequence is TGTGCCAGCTCACCAGGGGCAGCCGGACCCCAGCATTTT.

This clone was observed a few times. CDR3 in amino acids: CAWLTWNTEAFF. The CDR3 bases are TGTGCCTGGCTAACGTGGAACACTGAAGCTTTCTTT. The chain combines TRBV30 with TRBJ1-1; no clear D. The V end lost 5 bases, the J end lost 1 base, and 8 bases lay between the germline ends. CDR3 length equals 12 residues. Germline CDR1 reads GTSNPN; CDR2 reads SVGIG (reference sequence).

In this sample, this clone turned up a few times. The rearrangement uses TRBV2 and TRBJ1-2; possibly TRBD1 for D (5 bases). CDR1 SNHLY and CDR2 FYNNEI come from the germline V gene. This CDR3 is built from 12 residues. Trimming left V 6 bases short and J 7 bases short, with 12 bases between. This CDR3 is CASSLTGIGYTF. CDR3 coding DNA: TGTGCCAGCAGCCTAACAGGTATTGGCTACACCTTC.

This chain joins TRBV2 and TRBJ1-2, with 11 bases matching TRBD1. The CDR3 is 15 residues long. CDR1 is SNHLY and CDR2 is FYNNEI in the germline V gene. Trimming cost V 6 bases and J 4 bases; bases outside gene matches: 7. As DNA, the CDR3 is TGTGCCAGCAGGCCCGGGACAGGGGGTGTCTATGGCTACACCTTC. Translation gives CASRPGTGGVYGYTF.